This T cell receptor (beta chain) was captured in a study of a mutant IDH1 vaccine in newly diagnosed glioma. In the study overall: In weeks 1, 3, 5, 7, 11, 15, 19 and 23, patients were immunized, eight times in all. Sex distribution of treated patients was approximately 60% male and approximately 38% female; mean age was 40.4 years. It was radiotherapy, temozolomide, or both that patients received previously, with most receiving both.

The CDR3 spans 13 residues. Germline V gives CDR1 SNHLY, CDR2 FYNNEI. V was pared by 6 bases and J by 9 bases, with 12 bases between. Assay used: immunoSEQ multiplex PCR; TCRdb lists only in-frame clones, some missing. This repertoire shows around 39,000 clones, around 84% found once; its top ten account for 2% to 3%. Time point defined: week 23, last vaccination. Doses consisted of 300 ug of mutant IDH1 20-mer peptide each, paired with topical imiquimod. Patients carried new grade 3 or 4 IDH1-mutant astrocytomas lacking nuclear ATRX. This clone was found a few times. Its antigen is not identified. The TCR comes from a woman aged 18-30 years with glioma. Some clones in this sample may be carry-over from other donors' samples. The chain recombines TRBV2 with TRBJ1-6, with a possible D match to TRBD1 (6 bases). Sequenced here: PBMCs, sampled from a glioma patient whose treatment included an IDH1 peptide vaccine. The CDR3, as DNA: TGTGCCAGCAGCCTAACAGGGTTTTCACCCCTCCACTTT. This sequence encodes CASSLTGFSPLHF.